Following are 5 T cell receptor beta chains from one sample sequenced in a study of T cell repertoires in cytomegalovirus infection. TCRdb reprocessed the reads with MiXCR, giving one entry per CDR3 protein. The sample yields 650,000 to 900,000 distinct CDR3 sequences, approximately 32% seen once. The antigens these receptors bind are not known. The sequences come from cultured CD8+ T cells from PBMCs, collected from culture after CMV antigen stimulation. The receptors stem from a human donor in good health (CMV status not recorded). Some clones in this sample may be carry-over from other donors' samples.

This chain links TRBV29-1 with TRBJ2-1; 8 bases fit TRBD1. With 3 bases clipped from V and 10 bases from J, the junction kept 14 bases outside the gene matches. This CDR3 contains 15 residues. In germline, CDR1 is SQVTM, CDR2 ANQGSEA. The CDR3 here is CSVDRRDRPGGEQFF. The CDR3 DNA reads TGCAGCGTTGATAGGAGGGACAGGCCAGGGGGGGAGCAGTTCTTC.

The chain has TRBV2 and TRBJ1-2; a possible D gene is TRBD1 (6 bases). The CDR3 length is 12 residues. Germline CDR1 reads SNHLY; CDR2 reads FYNNEI. V lost 7 bases to trimming and J lost 8 bases, with 14 bases between them. CDR3 residues: CASIRTARGYTF. The DNA for the CDR3 is TGTGCCAGCATCCGGACAGCACGAGGCTACACCTTC.

A few counts support this clonotype. CDR3 sequence: CAITGGGMNTEAFF. In DNA form, the CDR3 reads TGTGCCATCACCGGGGGAGGGATGAACACTGAAGCTTTCTTT. V gene TRBV10-3 combines with J gene TRBJ1-1, with D possibly matching TRBD1 (5 bases). Germline V gene lookup returns CDR1 ENHRY and CDR2 SYGVKD. This CDR3 contains 14 residues. V shed 7 bases and J shed 0 bases, with 12 bases lying between them.

This clonotype was counted a few times. The CDR3 DNA sequence: TGTGCCAGCAGCCTTAGCGGGGGCCGGGATGAGCAGTTCTTC. Translation: CASSLSGGRDEQFF. The genes are TRBV7-9 and TRBJ2-1, with TRBD2 matching over 9 bases. Germline V gene sequence: CDR1 SEHNR, CDR2 FQNEAQ (reference sequence). Trimming took 5 bases from V and 8 from J; bases not matched to a gene: 7. CDR3 length: 14 amino acids.

This clonotype came up a few times. The chain carries TRBV28 and TRBJ1-5; D gene unclear. Trimming left V 2 bases short and J 0 bases short, with 11 bases between. The length of the CDR3 is 16 residues. The germline CDR1 and CDR2 sequences are MDHEN and SYDVKM. CDR3 region: CASSLSKSYSNQPQHF. The CDR3 DNA reads as TGTGCCAGCAGTTTAAGTAAATCGTATAGCAATCAGCCCCAGCATTTT.